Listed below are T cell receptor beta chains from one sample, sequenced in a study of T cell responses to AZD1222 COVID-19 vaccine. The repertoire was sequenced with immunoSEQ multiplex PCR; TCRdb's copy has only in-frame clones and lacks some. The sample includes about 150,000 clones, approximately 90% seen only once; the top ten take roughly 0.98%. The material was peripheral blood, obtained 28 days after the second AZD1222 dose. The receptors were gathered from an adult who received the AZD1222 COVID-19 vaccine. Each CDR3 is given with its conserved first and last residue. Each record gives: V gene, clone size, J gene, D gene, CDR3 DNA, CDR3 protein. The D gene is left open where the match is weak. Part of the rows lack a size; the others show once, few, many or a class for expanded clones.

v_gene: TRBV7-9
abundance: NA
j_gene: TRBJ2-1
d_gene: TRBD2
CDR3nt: TGTGCCAGCAGCTTAAGGGGACTAGCGGAGTACAATGAGCAGTTCTTC
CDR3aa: CASSLRGLAEYNEQFF

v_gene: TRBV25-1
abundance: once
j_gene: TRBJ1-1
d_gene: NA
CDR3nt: TGTGCCAGCACCTCCGAGGTTGGTACTGAAGCTTTCTTT
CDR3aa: CASTSEVGTEAFF

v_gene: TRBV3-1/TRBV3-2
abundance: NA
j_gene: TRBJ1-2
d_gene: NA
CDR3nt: TGTGCCAGCAGCCAAGAGTGGCAGGCGGGAAACTATGGCTACACCTTC
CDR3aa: CASSQEWQAGNYGYTF

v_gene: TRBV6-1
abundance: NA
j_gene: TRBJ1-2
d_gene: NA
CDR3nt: TGTGCCAGCAGTGAAGACCCGGGGACGGACTATGGCTACACCTTC
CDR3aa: CASSEDPGTDYGYTF

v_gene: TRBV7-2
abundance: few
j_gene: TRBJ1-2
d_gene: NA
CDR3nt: TGTGCCAGCACCCCCCCAGCTAACTATGGCTACACCTTC
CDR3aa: CASTPPANYGYTF

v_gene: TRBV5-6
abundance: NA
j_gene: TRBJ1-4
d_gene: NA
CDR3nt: TGTGCCAGCAGCTTGGGACAGTGGGATGAAAAACTGTTTTTT
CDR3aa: CASSLGQWDEKLFF

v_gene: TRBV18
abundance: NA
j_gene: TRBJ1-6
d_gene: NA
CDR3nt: TGTGCCAGCTCACTCGGGGTAAGTTCACCCCTCCACTTT
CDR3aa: CASSLGVSSPLHF

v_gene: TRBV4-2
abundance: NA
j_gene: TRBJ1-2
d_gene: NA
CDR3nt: TGTGCCAGCAGCCCCCCCGGACAGCCCTATGGCTACACCTTC
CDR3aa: CASSPPGQPYGYTF

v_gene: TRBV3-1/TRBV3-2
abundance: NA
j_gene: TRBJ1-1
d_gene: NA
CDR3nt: TGTGCCAGCAGCCTAGGGGCCATTGAAGCTTTCTTT
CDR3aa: CASSLGAIEAFF

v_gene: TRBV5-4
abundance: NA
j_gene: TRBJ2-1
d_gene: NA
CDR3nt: TGTGCCAGCAGCCCGACGGCCTACTCCTACAATGAGCAGTTCTTC
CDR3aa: CASSPTAYSYNEQFF

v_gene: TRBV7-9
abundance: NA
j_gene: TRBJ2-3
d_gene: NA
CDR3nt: TGTGCCAGCAGCTTAGCGGGGGACCACACAGATACGCAGTATTTT
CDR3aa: CASSLAGDHTDTQYF

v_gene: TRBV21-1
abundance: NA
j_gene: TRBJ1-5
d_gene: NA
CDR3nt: TGTGCCAGCAGTAGGGTTACAGGGGCCTCGGAGCCCCAGCATTTT
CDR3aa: CASSRVTGASEPQHF

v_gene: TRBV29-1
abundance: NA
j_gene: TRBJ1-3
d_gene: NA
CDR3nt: TGCAGCGTTGTAAGCAGCGAGCAAGGAAACACCATATATTTT
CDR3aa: CSVVSSEQGNTIYF

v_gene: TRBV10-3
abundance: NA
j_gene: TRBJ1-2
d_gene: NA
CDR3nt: TGTGCCATCAGTGCGGGCTATGGCTACACCTTC
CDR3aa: CAISAGYGYTF

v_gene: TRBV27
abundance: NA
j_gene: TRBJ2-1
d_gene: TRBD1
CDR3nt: TGTGCCAGCAGACCGGGACAGGGGGCTGTCTACAATGAGCAGTTCTTC
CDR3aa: CASRPGQGAVYNEQFF

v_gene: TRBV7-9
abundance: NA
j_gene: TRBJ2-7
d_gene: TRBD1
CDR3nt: TGTGCCAGCAGCGCGTGGACAGGAAAGTCCTACGAGCAGTACTTC
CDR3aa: CASSAWTGKSYEQYF

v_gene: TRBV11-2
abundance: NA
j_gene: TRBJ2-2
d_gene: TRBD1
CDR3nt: TGTGCCAGCAGCTTAGGTGCAGGGGGCGTTCGCGGGGAGCTGTTTTTT
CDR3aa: CASSLGAGGVRGELFF

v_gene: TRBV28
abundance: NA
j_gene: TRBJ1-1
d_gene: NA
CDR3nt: TGTGCCAGCACAGGGGACACTGAAGCTTTCTTT
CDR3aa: CASTGDTEAFF

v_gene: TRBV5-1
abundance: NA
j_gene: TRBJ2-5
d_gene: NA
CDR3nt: TGCGCCAGCAGCCTAGGAAGGCGTCAAGAGACCCAGTACTTC
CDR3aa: CASSLGRRQETQYF

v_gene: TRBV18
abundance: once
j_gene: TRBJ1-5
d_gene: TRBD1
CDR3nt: TGTGCCAGCTCACCCCAGACAGGGGGCTTCAATCAGCCCCAGCATTTT
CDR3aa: CASSPQTGGFNQPQHF